The 2 T cell receptor beta chains presented below share a single source sample, sequenced in a study of T cell repertoires in aging, cancer and after chemotherapy (dated by TCRdb to between 2018 and 2021). TCR beta rearrangements were amplified from genomic DNA isolated from peripheral blood, not from sorted cells or RNA. Sequencing was carried out with an Illumina MiSeq. Rearranged TRB sequences spanning V, D and J segments were amplified in a multiplex touch-down PCR with a mixed TRB-A/B primer pool. Clones were called with MiXCR by TCRdb after fastp trimmed the public reads at Q25, and only in-frame beta chains were retained. Rows with one shared CDR3 protein collapse into an entry with the most common genes and DNA. The sample data list more than 10,000 distinct CDR3 sequences, and 30% to 35% of these were observed just once. Approximately 20% of the sample belongs to the ten largest clones.

Sequenced material: blood. The receptors were gathered from a human donor in good health. The donor label of this sample is uncertain.

The chain joins TRBV19 to TRBJ2-2, with 7 positions matching TRBD1. Germline V gene sequence: CDR1 LNHDA, CDR2 SQIVND (reference sequence). CDR3 length equals 14 residues. V lost 4 bases and J lost 1; bases outside the gene matches: 0. In nucleotides, the CDR3 is TGTGCCAGTAGTAGACAGGGGAACACCGGGGAGCTGTTTTTT. Its translation: CASSRQGNTGELFF.

DNA for the CDR3: TGTGCCAGCGGGGGGGATAGCAATCAGCCCCAGCATTTT. As protein: CASGGDSNQPQHF. The V and J genes are TRBV6-5 and TRBJ1-5; a weak D match, TRBD1 (5 bases). V lost 8 bases and J 0 bases, leaving 8 bases between the germline ends. The CDR3 contains 13 residues. Germline values: CDR1 MNHEY, CDR2 SVGAGI.